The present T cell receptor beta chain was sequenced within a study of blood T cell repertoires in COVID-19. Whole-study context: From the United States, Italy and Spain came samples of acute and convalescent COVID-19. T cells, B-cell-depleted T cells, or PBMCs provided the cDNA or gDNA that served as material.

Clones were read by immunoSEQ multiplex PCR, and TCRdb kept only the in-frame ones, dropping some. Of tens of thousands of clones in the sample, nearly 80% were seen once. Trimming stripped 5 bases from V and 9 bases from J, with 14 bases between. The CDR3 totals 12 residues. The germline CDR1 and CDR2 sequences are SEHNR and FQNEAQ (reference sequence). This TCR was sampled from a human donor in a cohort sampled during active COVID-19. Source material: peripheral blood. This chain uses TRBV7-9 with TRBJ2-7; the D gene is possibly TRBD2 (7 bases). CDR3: CASSRLAGAQYV. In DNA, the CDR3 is TGTGCCAGCAGCCGCCTGGCGGGGGCGCAGTACGTC.